The table lists the clone carrying this T cell receptor (beta chain) with a few counts. The CDR3 is 12 residues long. V was clipped by 7 bases and J by 10 bases, with 16 bases between them. Germline lookup yields CDR1 MNHEY and CDR2 SVGAGI. The data stem from a study of blood T cell repertoires in COVID-19. Study background: Collection of acute and convalescent COVID-19 samples took place in the United States, Italy and Spain. Sources were T cells, B-cell-depleted T cells, or PBMCs; the material itself was cDNA or gDNA.

TCRdb's copy holds only in-frame clones and misses some; the assay was immunoSEQ multiplex PCR. The sample holds 300,000 to 400,000 clones; 85% are singletons and the top ten take over 1.5%. Study members were between about 18 and 95 years old and lived in 24 US regions. Grouping used clinical history reported by participants in a survey and questionnaire. The clonotype originates from a woman aged 25-40 years who had been exposed to COVID-19. Sequencing was carried out using PBMCs or T cells enriched from blood (not recorded which). V and J are TRBV6-5 and TRBJ1-1; tentatively, D is TRBD1 (6 bases). Here the CDR3 reads CASKKDRAGAFF. The CDR3 DNA is TGTGCCAGCAAGAAGGACAGAGCAGGAGCTTTCTTT.